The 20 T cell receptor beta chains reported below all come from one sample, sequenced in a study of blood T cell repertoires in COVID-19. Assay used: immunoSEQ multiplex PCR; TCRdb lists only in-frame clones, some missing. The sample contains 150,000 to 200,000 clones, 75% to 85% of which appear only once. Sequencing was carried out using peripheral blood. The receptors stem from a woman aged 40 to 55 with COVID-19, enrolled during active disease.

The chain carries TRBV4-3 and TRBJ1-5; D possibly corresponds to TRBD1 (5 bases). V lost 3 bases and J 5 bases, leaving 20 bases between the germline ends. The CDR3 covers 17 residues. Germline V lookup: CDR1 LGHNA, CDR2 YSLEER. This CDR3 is CASSQVWQGTFYQPQHF. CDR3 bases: TGCGCCAGCAGCCAGGTCTGGCAGGGAACCTTTTATCAGCCCCAGCATTTT.

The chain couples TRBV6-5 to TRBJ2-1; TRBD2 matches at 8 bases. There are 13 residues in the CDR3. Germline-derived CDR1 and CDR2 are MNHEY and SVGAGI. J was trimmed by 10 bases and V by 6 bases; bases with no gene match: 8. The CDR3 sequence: CASRVTSEREQFF. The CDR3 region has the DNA TGTGCCAGCAGGGTGACTAGCGAGCGCGAGCAGTTCTTC.

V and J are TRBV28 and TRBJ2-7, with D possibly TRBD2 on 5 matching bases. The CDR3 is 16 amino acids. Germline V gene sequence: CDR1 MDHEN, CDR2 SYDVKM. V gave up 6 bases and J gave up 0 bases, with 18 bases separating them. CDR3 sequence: CASSSVGKRDSYEQYF. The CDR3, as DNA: TGTGCCAGCAGCTCAGTGGGGAAACGGGACTCCTACGAGCAGTACTTC.

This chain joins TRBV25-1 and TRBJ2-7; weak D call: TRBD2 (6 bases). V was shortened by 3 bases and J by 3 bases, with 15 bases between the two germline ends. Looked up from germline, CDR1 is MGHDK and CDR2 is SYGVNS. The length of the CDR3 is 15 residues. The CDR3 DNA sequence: TGTGCCAGCAGTGATCCCACTACGGGGGACTACGAGCAGTACTTC. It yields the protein CASSDPTTGDYEQYF.

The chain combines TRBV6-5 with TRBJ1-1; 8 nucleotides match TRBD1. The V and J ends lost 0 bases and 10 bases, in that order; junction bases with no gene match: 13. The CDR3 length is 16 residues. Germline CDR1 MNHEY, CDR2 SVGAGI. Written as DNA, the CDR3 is TGTGCCAGCAGTTACTCATCGGGGCAGGGGGCGATCCGAGCTTTCTTT. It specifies CASSYSSGQGAIRAFF.

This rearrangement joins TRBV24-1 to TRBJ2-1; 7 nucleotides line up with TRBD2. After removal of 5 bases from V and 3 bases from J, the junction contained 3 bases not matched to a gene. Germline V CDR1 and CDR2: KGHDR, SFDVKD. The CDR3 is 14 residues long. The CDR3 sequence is CATSGAGDYNEQFF. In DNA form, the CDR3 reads TGTGCCACCAGTGGGGCGGGGGACTACAATGAGCAGTTCTTC.

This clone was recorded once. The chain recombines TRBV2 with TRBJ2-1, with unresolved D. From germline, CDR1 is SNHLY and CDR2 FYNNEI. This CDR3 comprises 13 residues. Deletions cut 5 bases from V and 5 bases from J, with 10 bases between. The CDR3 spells CASSPNRDNEQFF. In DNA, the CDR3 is TGTGCCAGCAGTCCAAACCGAGACAATGAGCAGTTCTTC.

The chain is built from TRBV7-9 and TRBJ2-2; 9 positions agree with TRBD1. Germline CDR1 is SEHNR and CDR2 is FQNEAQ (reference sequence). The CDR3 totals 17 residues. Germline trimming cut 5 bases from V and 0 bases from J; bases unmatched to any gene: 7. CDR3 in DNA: TGTGCCAGCAGCCTACGCCGACAGGGGGCGAACACCGGGGAGCTGTTTTTT. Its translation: CASSLRRQGANTGELFF.

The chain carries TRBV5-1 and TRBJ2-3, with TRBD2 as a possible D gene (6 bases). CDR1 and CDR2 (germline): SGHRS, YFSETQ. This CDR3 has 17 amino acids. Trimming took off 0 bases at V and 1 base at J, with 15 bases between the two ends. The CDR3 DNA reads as TGCGCCAGCAGCTTGGAAGGGCCTAGCGTACGCACAGATACGCAGTATTTT. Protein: CASSLEGPSVRTDTQYF.

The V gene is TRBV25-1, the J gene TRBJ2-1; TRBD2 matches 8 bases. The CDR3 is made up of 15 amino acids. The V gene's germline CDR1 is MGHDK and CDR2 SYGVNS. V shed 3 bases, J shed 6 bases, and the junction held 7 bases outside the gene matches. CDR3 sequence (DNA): TGTGCCAGCAGTGATACCGGGAGGGCAGGCAATGAGCAGTTCTTC. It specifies CASSDTGRAGNEQFF.

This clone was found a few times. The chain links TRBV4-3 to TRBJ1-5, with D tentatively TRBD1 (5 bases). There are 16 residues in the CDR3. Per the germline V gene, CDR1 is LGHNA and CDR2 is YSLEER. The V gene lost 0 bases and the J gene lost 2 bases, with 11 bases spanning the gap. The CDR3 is CASSQDIRGGNQPQHF. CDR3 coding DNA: TGCGCCAGCAGCCAAGATATAAGGGGTGGCAATCAGCCCCAGCATTTT.

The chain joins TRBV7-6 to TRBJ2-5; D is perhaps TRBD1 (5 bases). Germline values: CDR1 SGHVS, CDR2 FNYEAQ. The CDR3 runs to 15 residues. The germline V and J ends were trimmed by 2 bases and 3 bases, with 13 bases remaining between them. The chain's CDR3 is CASSLLETAKETQYF. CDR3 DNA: TGTGCCAGCAGCTTATTGGAGACAGCAAAAGAGACCCAGTACTTC. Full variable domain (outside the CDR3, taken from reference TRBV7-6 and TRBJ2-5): GAGVSQSPRYKVTKRGQDVALRCDPISGHVSLYWYRQALGQGPEFLTYFNYEAQQDKSGLPNDRFSAERPEGSISTLTIQRTEQRDSAMYRCASSLLETAKETQYFGPGTRLLVL.

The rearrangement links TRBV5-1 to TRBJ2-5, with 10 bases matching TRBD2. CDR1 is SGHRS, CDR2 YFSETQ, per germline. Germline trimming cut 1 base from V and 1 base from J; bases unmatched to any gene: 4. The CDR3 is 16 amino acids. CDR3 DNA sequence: TGCGCCAGCAGCTTGAATCTAGCGGGGGCCCAAGAGACCCAGTACTTC. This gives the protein CASSLNLAGAQETQYF. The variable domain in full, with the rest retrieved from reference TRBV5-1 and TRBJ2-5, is KAGVTQTPRYLIKTRGQQVTLSCSPISGHRSVSWYQQTPGQGLQFLFEYFSETQRNKGNFPGRFSGRQFSNSRSEMNVSTLELGDSALYLCASSLNLAGAQETQYFGPGTRLLVL.

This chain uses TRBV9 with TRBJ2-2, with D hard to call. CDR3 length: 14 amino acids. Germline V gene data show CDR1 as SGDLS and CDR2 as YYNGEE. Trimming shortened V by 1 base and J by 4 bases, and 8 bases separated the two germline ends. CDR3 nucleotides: TGTGCCAGCAGCGTAAGCCCAGGCACCGGGGAGCTGTTTTTT. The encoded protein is CASSVSPGTGELFF.

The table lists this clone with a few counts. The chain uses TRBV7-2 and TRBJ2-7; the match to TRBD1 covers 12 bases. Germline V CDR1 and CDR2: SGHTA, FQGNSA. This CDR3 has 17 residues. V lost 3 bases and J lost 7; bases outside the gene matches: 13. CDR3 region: CASSFSPGTGGLGEQYF. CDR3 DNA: TGTGCCAGCAGCTTTTCCCCCGGGACAGGGGGCTTGGGAGAGCAGTACTTC.

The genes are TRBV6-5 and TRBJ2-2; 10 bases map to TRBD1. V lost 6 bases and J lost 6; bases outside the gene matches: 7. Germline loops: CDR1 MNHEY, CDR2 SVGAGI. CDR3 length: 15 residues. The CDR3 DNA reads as TGTGCCAGCAGACCGACAGGGGGCATCGCCGGGGAGCTGTTTTTT. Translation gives CASRPTGGIAGELFF.

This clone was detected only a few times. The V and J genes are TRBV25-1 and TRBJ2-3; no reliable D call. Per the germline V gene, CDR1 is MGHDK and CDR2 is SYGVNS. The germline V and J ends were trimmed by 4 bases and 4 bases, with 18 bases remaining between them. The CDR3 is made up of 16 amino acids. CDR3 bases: TGTGCCAGCAGTGTCCCCTACCCCACGCTGGCAGATACGCAGTATTTT. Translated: CASSVPYPTLADTQYF.

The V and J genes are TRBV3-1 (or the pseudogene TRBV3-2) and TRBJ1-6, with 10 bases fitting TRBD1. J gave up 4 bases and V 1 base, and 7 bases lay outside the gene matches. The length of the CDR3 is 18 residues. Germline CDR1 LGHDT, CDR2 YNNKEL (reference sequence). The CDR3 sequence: CASSQAHQGQGYNSPLHF. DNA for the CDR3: TGTGCCAGCAGCCAAGCCCACCAGGGACAGGGGTATAATTCACCCCTCCACTTT.

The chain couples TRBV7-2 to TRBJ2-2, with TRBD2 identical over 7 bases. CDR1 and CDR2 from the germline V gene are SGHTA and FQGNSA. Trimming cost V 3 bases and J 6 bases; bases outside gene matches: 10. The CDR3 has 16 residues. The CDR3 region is CASSFIPAGSAGELFF. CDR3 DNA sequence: TGTGCCAGCAGCTTTATACCAGCGGGAAGTGCCGGGGAGCTGTTTTTT.

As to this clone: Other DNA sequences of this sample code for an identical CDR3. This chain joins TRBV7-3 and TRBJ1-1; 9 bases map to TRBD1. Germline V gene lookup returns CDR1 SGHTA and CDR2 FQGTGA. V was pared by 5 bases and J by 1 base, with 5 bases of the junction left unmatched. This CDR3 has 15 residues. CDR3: CASSLLGQGNTEAFF. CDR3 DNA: TGTGCCAGCAGCCTACTGGGACAGGGGAACACTGAAGCTTTCTTT.